The clone carrying this T cell receptor (beta chain) was picked up many times. The target antigen is unknown. CDR1 MNHNS and CDR2 SASEGT come from the germline V gene. This CDR3 comprises 15 residues. Trimming shortened V by 3 bases and J by 0 bases, and 6 bases separated the two germline ends. These data come from a study of neurological immune-mediated disorders. Points from the study as a whole: The greatest TCR clonal expansion appeared in HTLV-1-associated myelopathy and the smallest, falling below healthy controls, in multiple sclerosis.

5'RACE with 10-nucleotide random UMIs generated the cDNA. MiXCR was run by TCRdb on the 5' RACE reads, yielding one entry per CDR3 protein. The repertoire holds about 48,000 distinct CDR3 sequences, about 25% seen once, with over 20% in the top ten. Sequenced input: PBMCs. The chain recombines TRBV6-1 with TRBJ2-6; D gene unclear. The TCR sequence derives from a woman in her seventies in good health. CDR3 residues: CASSEEDSGANVLTF. CDR3 in DNA: TGTGCCAGCAGTGAGGAAGACTCTGGGGCCAACGTCCTGACTTTC.